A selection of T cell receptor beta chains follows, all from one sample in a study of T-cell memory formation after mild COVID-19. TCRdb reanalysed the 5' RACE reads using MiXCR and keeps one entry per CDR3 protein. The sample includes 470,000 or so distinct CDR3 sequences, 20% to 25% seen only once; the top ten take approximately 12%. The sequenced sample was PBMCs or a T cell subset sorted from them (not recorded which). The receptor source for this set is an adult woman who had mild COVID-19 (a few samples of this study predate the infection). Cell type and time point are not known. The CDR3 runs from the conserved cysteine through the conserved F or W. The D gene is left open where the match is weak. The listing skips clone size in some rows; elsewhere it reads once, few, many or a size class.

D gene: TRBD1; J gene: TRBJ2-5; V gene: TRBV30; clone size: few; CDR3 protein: CAWSGQGRTQYF; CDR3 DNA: TGTGCCTGGAGTGGACAGGGGAGGACCCAGTACTTC
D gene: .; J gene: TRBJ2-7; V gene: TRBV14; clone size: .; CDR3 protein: CASSQAGERAPYEQYF; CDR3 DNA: TGTGCCAGCAGCCAAGCAGGGGAAAGGGCACCCTACGAGCAGTACTTC
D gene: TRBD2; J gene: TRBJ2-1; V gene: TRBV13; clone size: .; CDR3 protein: CASSWTSGGQNEQFF; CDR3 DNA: TGTGCCAGCAGCTGGACTAGCGGGGGCCAGAATGAGCAGTTCTTC
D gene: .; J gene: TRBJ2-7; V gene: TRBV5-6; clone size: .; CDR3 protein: CASSLVRRSYEQYF; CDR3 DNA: TGTGCCAGCAGCTTGGTCAGGAGATCCTACGAGCAGTACTTC
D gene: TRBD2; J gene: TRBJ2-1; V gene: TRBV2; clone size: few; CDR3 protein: CASSKNSGRGNNEQFF; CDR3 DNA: TGTGCCAGCAGCAAGAATAGCGGGAGAGGGAACAATGAGCAGTTCTTC
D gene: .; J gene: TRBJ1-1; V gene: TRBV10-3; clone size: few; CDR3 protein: CATSGVTEAFF; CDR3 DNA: TGTGCCACATCGGGGGTCACTGAAGCTTTCTTT
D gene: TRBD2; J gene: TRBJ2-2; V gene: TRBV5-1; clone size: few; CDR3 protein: CASSFTTSGPNTGELFF; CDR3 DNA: TGCGCCAGCAGCTTTACTACTAGCGGACCGAACACCGGGGAGCTGTTTTTT
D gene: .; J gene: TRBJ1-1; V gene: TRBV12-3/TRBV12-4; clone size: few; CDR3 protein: CASTGGSMNTEAFF; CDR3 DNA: TGTGCCAGCACCGGAGGGAGTATGAACACTGAAGCTTTCTTT
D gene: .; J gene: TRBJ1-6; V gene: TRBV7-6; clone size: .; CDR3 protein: CASSSSGAEVSPLHF; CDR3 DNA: TGTGCCAGCAGCTCCAGCGGGGCGGAGGTTTCACCCCTCCACTTT
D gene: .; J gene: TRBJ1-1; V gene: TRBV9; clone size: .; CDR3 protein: CASSVGGTVNTEAFF; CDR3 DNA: TGTGCCAGCAGCGTAGGAGGGACGGTGAACACTGAAGCTTTCTTT
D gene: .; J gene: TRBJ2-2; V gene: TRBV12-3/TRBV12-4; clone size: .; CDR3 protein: CASSFRTANTGELFF; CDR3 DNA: TGTGCCAGCAGTTTCCGGACGGCGAACACCGGGGAGCTGTTTTTT
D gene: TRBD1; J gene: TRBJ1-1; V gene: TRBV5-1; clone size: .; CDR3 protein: CASSAQGLGGTEAFF; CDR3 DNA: TGCGCCAGCAGCGCACAGGGGCTCGGTGGCACTGAAGCTTTCTTT
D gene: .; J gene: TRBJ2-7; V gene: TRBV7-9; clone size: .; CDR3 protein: CASSLVAESYEQYF; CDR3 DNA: TGTGCCAGCAGCTTAGTGGCGGAGTCCTACGAGCAGTACTTC
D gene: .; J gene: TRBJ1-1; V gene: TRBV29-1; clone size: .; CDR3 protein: CSVVPESTEAFF; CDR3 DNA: TGCAGCGTGGTCCCAGAGAGCACTGAAGCTTTCTTT
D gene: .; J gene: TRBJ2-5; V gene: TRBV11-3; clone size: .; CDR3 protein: CASSLWTTQETQYF; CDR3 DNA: TGTGCCAGCAGCTTATGGACTACCCAAGAGACCCAGTACTTC
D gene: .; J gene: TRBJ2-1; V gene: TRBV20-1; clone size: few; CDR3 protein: CSARRRVASSYNEQFF; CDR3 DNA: TGCAGTGCTAGACGCCGGGTGGCGAGCTCCTACAATGAGCAGTTCTTC
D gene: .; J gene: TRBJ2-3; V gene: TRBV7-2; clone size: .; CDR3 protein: CASSATTSDTQYF; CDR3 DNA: TGTGCCAGCAGCGCCACTACCTCAGATACGCAGTATTTT
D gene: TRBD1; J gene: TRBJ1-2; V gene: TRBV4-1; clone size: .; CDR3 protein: CASSQGTGRYGYTF; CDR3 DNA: TGCGCCAGCAGCCAAGGGACAGGGCGTTATGGCTACACCTTC
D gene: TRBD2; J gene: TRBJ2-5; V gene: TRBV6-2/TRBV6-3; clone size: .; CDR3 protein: CASSYTIGTSAYQETQYF; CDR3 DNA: TGTGCCAGCAGTTACACAATTGGGACTAGCGCGTACCAAGAGACCCAGTACTTC
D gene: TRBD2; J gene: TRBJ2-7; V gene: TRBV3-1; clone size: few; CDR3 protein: CASSPGTSGGLLYYEQYF; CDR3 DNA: TGTGCCAGCAGCCCAGGGACTAGCGGGGGCCTACTTTACTACGAGCAGTACTTC
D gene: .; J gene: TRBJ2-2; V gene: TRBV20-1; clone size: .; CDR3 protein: CSARLGNTGELFF; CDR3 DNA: TGCAGTGCTAGATTAGGGAACACCGGGGAGCTGTTTTTT
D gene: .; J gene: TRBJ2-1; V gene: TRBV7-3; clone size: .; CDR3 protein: CASSLTAAGFNEQFF; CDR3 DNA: TGTGCCAGCAGCTTAACGGCGGCAGGCTTTAATGAGCAGTTCTTC
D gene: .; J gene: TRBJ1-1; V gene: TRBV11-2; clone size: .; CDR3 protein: CASSPWGFEAFF; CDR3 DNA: TGTGCCAGCAGCCCATGGGGGTTTGAAGCTTTCTTT
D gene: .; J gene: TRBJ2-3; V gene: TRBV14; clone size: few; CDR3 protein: CASSPGHTQYF; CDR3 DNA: TGTGCCAGCAGCCCCGGACATACGCAGTATTTT
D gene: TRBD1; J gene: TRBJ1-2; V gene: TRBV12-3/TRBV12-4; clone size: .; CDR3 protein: CASSLPPDRGPEGYTF; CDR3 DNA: TGTGCCAGCAGTTTGCCTCCGGACAGGGGGCCGGAGGGCTACACCTTC
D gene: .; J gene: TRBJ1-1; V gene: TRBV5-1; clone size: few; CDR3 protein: CASSLGPGPNTEAFF; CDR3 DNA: TGCGCCAGCAGCTTGGGTCCAGGCCCAAACACTGAAGCTTTCTTT
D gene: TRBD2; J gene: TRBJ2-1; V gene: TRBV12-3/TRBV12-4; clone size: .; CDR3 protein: CASSARTRGDEQFF; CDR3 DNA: TGTGCCAGCAGCGCCCGGACTAGGGGCGATGAGCAGTTCTTC
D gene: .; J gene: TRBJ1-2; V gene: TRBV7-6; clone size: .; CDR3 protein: CASAFRANYGYTF; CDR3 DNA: TGTGCCAGCGCGTTTAGGGCTAACTATGGCTACACCTTC
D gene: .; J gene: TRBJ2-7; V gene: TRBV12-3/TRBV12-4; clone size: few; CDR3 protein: CASSLNSVVGGYEQYF; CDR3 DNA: TGTGCCAGCAGTTTAAACTCCGTTGTGGGGGGCTACGAGCAGTACTTC
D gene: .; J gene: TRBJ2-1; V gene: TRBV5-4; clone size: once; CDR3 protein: CASSLARGGSWNEQFF; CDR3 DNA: TGTGCCAGCAGCTTGGCCAGGGGCGGGAGCTGGAATGAGCAGTTCTTC
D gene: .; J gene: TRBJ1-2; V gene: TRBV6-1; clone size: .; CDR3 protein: CASSEMDSLGYGYTF; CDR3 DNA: TGTGCCAGCAGTGAAATGGACAGTTTAGGCTATGGCTACACCTTC
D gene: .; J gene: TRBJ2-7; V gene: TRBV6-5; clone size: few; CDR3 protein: CASSPQTVSPSYEQYF; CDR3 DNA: TGTGCCAGCAGCCCACAAACAGTTTCTCCCTCCTACGAGCAGTACTTC
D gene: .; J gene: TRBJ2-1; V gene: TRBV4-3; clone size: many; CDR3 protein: CASSQEVSNEQFF; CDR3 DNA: TGCGCCAGCAGCCAAGAAGTTTCCAATGAGCAGTTCTTC
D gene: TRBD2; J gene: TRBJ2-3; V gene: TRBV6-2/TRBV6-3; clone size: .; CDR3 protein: CASSYGGSRDTQYF; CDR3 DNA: TGTGCCAGCAGTTATGGCGGGAGTAGAGATACGCAGTATTTT
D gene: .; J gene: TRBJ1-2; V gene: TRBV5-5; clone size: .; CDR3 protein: CASSLGQGGMDGYTF; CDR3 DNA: TGTGCCAGCAGCTTGGGGCAGGGAGGGATGGATGGCTACACCTTC
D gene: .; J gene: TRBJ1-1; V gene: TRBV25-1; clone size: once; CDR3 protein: CASSELDKMNTEAFF; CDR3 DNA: TGTGCCAGCAGTGAATTGGACAAAATGAACACTGAAGCTTTCTTT
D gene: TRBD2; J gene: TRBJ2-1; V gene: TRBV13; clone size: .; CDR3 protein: CASSLFVEGLAGRYNEQFF; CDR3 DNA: TGTGCCAGCAGCTTATTTGTCGAGGGACTAGCGGGACGTTACAATGAGCAGTTCTTC
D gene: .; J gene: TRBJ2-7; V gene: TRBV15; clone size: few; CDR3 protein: CATSRDGAPGGGSYEQYF; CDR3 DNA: TGTGCCACCAGCAGAGACGGAGCGCCAGGGGGAGGCTCCTACGAGCAGTACTTC
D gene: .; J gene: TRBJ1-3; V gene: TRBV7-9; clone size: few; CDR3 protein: CASSFGDLSGNTIYF; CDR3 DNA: TGTGCCAGCAGCTTTGGTGACCTCTCTGGAAACACCATATATTTT
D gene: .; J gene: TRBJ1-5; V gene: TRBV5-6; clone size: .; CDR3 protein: CASSLAQAPYSNQPQHF; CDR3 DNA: TGTGCCAGCAGCTTGGCGCAGGCTCCATATAGCAATCAGCCCCAGCATTTT
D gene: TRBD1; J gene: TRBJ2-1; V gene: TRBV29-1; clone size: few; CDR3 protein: CSADRQGALYNEQFF; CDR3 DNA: TGCAGCGCCGACCGACAGGGTGCGCTTTACAATGAGCAGTTCTTC
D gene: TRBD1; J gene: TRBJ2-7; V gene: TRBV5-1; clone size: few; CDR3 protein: CASSRTPGTGSYEQYF; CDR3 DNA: TGCGCCAGCAGCAGGACCCCCGGGACAGGGTCCTACGAGCAGTACTTC
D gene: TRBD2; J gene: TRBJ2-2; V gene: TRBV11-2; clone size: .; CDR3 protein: CASSLVAGGPVNTGELFF; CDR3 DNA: TGTGCCAGCAGCTTAGTAGCGGGGGGGCCCGTCAACACCGGGGAGCTGTTTTTT
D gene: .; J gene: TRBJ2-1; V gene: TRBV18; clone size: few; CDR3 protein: CASSPYGALYNEQFF; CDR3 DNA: TGTGCCAGCTCACCGTACGGGGCCCTCTACAATGAGCAGTTCTTC
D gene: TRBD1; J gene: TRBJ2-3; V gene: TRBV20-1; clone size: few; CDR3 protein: CSAQDRGQGTDTQYF; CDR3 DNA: TGCAGTGCCCAAGACAGGGGGCAGGGCACAGATACGCAGTATTTT
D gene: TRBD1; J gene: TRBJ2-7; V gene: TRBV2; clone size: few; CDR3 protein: CASSGTGGAEQYF; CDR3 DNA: TGTGCCAGCAGCGGGACAGGGGGCGCCGAGCAGTACTTC
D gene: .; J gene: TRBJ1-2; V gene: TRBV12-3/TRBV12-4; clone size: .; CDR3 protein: CASGGINNYGYTF; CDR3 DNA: TGTGCCAGCGGGGGCATTAATAACTATGGCTACACCTTC
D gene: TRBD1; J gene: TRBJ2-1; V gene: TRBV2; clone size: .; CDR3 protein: CASRGRQGYVNEQFF; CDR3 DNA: TGTGCCAGCAGGGGAAGACAGGGGTACGTTAATGAGCAGTTCTTC
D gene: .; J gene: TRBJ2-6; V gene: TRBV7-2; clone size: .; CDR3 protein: CASSPKGLPGANVLTF; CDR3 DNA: TGTGCCAGCAGCCCGAAGGGACTCCCGGGGGCCAACGTCCTGACTTTC